The following is a T cell receptor (beta chain) sequence with its context. It lacks a known antigen. Base qualities were left out, and no much larger clone turns up one base away. The data derive from a study of blood T cell repertoires in COVID-19 (dated by TCRdb to about 2020). For context, the study as a whole: The collaborator samples originated in the United States, Italy and Spain and spanned the acute and convalescent phases of COVID-19. The material from the prospective study consisted of cDNA or gDNA derived from T cells, B-cell-depleted T cells, or PBMCs. HLA class I and class II types, where available, came from metadata supplied by the sample provider rather than from assay-based typing. The samples were drawn from the first 160 participants of the ongoing ImmuneRACE study and from some 1,300 subjects provided by 6 global collaborators. The sample metadata nearly always contained a de-identified subject ID, COVID-19 status, age in years and sex. The repertoires were released in a freely available public database meant as a resource for research on the immune response to SARS-CoV-2. Deeply sampled blood TCRbeta repertoires from subjects exposed to, actively infected with, or recovered from COVID-19 were included in the dataset. General findings and caveats noted by the study authors: The quantity of clinical and demographic metadata differed by source and by participant and was supplied without curation.

V is pared back by 3 bases and J by 7 bases, with 15 bases lying between the germline termini. Reading from cysteine to phenylalanine, the CDR3 counts 14 amino acids. Only the CDR3 DNA stays, 42 bases, in frame from base 1. The germline V gene provides CDR1 KGHSH and CDR2 LQKENI. Whole blood was collected in K2EDTA tubes by collaborating institutions according to the institutions' own protocols. For TCRbeta analysis, collaborators shipped samples in one of three forms: frozen whole blood, isolated PBMCs, or DNA extracted from either of those sample types. The immunoSEQ Assay, a bias-controlled multiplex PCR, was used to amplify TCRbeta CDR3 regions from genomic DNA. As for the authors' bioinformatics: Nucleated cell counts per sample were estimated from amplification of reference gene primers within the assay. To quantify the absolute abundance of each unique TCRbeta CDR3 rearrangement, sequence reads were collapsed and filtered. For each sample, productive Simpson clonality was calculated as the square root of Simpson's diversity index over productive rearrangements. TCRdb limited this immuneACCESS table to in-frame rearrangements with V and J called. A share of clones is missing; checked studies link under half to unresolved V genes, and the rest is unexplained. V and J calls plus clone size are reproduced from that table; the DNA served to infer D and trimming. This sample comprises 55,000 to 85,000 clones, more than 60% of them detected only once. Approximately 24% of the sample is in the top ten clones.

Sequenced sample: peripheral blood. This receptor was obtained from a man aged 55-75 years with acute or convalescent COVID-19. Recombination joined TRBV18 with TRBJ1-1, with TRBD1 perhaps the D gene, on 5 matching bases. The CDR3 reads as follows: CASSPLQEMGEAFF. At the DNA level, the sequence is TGTGCCAGCTCACCCTTACAGGAGATGGGTGAAGCTTTCTTT.